The clone carrying this TCR beta chain has just a few counts. Its antigen is still unknown. This sample was taken from a study of CD8+ T cells in alopecia areata. Study information: Patients took tofacitinib for 6 to 18 months, followed by 6 drug-free months. Notes on the study in general: Scalp clonality and expanded CD8+ clones among the top 100 were significantly decreased by tofacitinib. Many expanded lesional clones persisted during tofacitinib (in both scalp and blood).

The length of the CDR3 is 16 residues. The ends lost 2 bases at V and 1 base at J; junction bases unmatched: 7. Germline V gives CDR1 SEHNR, CDR2 FQNEAQ (reference sequence). Treatment meaning: oral pan-JAK inhibitor, 5-10 mg twice daily. From alopecia areata patients, lesional scalp punch biopsies and peripheral blood were collected. Extraction and reverse transcription of RNA yielded cDNA as the sequencing template. This table comes from immunoSEQ multiplex PCR, and its TCRdb copy is limited to in-frame clones, with some not included. The sample records 80,000 or so clones, 60% to 70% being singletons.

The V call is TRBV7-9, the J call TRBJ1-2; 7 nucleotides align to TRBD1. The source material was CD8+ T cells sorted from blood, sampled at week 24, from a patient treated with tofacitinib. This receptor was identified in a human donor with alopecia areata. The CDR3 nucleotides are TGTGCCAGCAGCTTATTACCAGGACAGGATAACTATGGCTACACCTTC. This gives the protein CASSLLPGQDNYGYTF.